Listed here are 15 T cell receptor beta chains from one sample, sequenced in a study of TIL therapy for anti-PD-1-resistant metastatic lung cancer. Indicated time point: pre-treatment sample, taken before nivolumab and TIL therapy. The libraries were made with immunoSEQ v3. Profiled with immunoSEQ multiplex PCR; TCRdb holds only in-frame clones, not every one. The profile covers 40,000 to 55,000 clones, with 79% appearing a single time and 4% to 5.5% taken by the ten largest. The specimen was blood, collected at baseline. The receptor source for this set is a woman aged 30 to 85 with non-small cell lung cancer.

CDR3 coding DNA: TGTGCCAGCAGCTTAAGAAGGACAGGGTCCTACGAGCAGTACTTC. Residues: CASSLRRTGSYEQYF. The chain employs TRBV7-3 and TRBJ2-7; 8 bases agree with TRBD1. The germline CDR1 and CDR2 sequences are SGHTA and FQGTGA. The J segment lost 1 base and the V segment lost 1 base, leaving 3 bases of the junction unmatched. This CDR3 is 15 amino acids long.

The chain combines TRBV11-2 with TRBJ1-1, with D possibly matching TRBD1 (5 bases). The CDR3 is made up of 13 amino acids. Germline V gene lookup returns CDR1 SGHAT and CDR2 FQNNGV. The ends were cut back, 4 bases at V and 11 bases at J, with 17 bases in the middle. The CDR3 DNA sequence: TGTGCCAGCAGCTCTAGTGGGGCCCTAGGGGCTTTCTTT. Its translation: CASSSSGALGAFF.

The genes are TRBV6-5 and TRBJ2-7; 10 nucleotides line up with TRBD1. This CDR3 is built from 15 residues. Trimming took 6 bases from V and 2 from J; bases not matched to a gene: 7. CDR1 MNHEY and CDR2 SVGAGI come from the germline V gene. CDR3 loop: CASRRQGASAYEQYF. CDR3 in DNA: TGTGCCAGCAGGAGACAGGGGGCGTCCGCCTACGAGCAGTACTTC.

A remark on this clone: At the DNA level, this CDR3 is encoded by other sequences in the same sample as well. The chain recombines TRBV2 with TRBJ1-2; 8 bases match TRBD1. The CDR3 covers 12 residues. The V and J ends lost 6 bases and 6 bases, in that order; junction bases with no gene match: 3. From germline, CDR1 is SNHLY and CDR2 FYNNEI. CDR3 in DNA: TGTGCCAGCAGCGGACAGGGCGATGGCTACACCTTC. This sequence encodes CASSGQGDGYTF.

The genes are TRBV28 and TRBJ2-2; 9 bases line up with TRBD1. Per the germline V gene, CDR1 is MDHEN and CDR2 is SYDVKM. The CDR3 is 14 residues long. With 6 bases clipped from V and 5 bases from J, the junction kept 4 bases outside the gene matches. CDR3 in amino acids: CASRTGGRTGELFF. The CDR3 coding sequence is TGTGCCAGCAGAACAGGGGGCAGGACCGGGGAGCTGTTTTTT.

V is TRBV5-1 and J is TRBJ2-5; 12 bases are a match to TRBD2. This CDR3 has 17 residues. Germline V gene lookup returns CDR1 SGHRS and CDR2 YFSETQ. The V segment lost 4 bases and the J segment 5 bases; nucleotides outside the gene matches: 12. DNA of the CDR3: TGCGCCAGCAGCCAAAAGCGACTAGCGGGAGATGAGGAGACCCAGTACTTC. Protein: CASSQKRLAGDEETQYF.

The chain uses TRBV6-1 and TRBJ1-5; D is possibly TRBD1 (5 bases). Germline V CDR1 and CDR2: MNHNS, SASEGT. The V end lost 1 base, the J end lost 5 bases, and 9 bases lay between the germline ends. The CDR3 covers 14 residues. The CDR3 spells CASSEDGAHQPQHF. In DNA form, the CDR3 reads TGTGCCAGCAGTGAAGATGGGGCCCATCAGCCCCAGCATTTT.

The gene calls are TRBV29-1 and TRBJ1-3; 8 bases line up with TRBD1. Unmatched junction bases numbered 7, after V lost 5 bases and J lost 4 bases. In germline, CDR1 is SQVTM, CDR2 ANQGSEA. CDR3 length: 14 amino acids. CDR3 nucleotide sequence: TGCAGCGTTATCTGGACAGGGTCGGGAAACACCATATATTTT. It codes for CSVIWTGSGNTIYF.

The chain carries TRBV11-2 and TRBJ2-1; D is ambiguous. CDR3 length equals 15 residues. In germline, CDR1 is SGHAT, CDR2 FQNNGV. Trimming removed 5 bases at V and 6 bases at J, with 17 bases between. CDR3 sequence reads: CASSIPRSGANEQFF. CDR3 nucleotide sequence: TGTGCCAGCAGCATCCCGAGGTCGGGTGCCAATGAGCAGTTCTTC.

The chain is built from TRBV27 and TRBJ2-3, with D perhaps matching TRBD2 (7 bases). Trimming left V 7 bases short and J 0 bases short, with 17 bases between. Germline V CDR1 and CDR2: MNHEY, SMNVEV (reference sequence). The CDR3 has 16 amino acids. This chain's CDR3 is CASTIWAGASTDTQYF. The CDR3 DNA follows: TGTGCCAGCACCATTTGGGCGGGGGCTAGCACAGATACGCAGTATTTT.

V is TRBV18 and J is TRBJ1-1, with D unclear. Germline CDR1 KGHSH, CDR2 LQKENI. The length of the CDR3 is 12 residues. V lost 3 bases and J 7 bases, leaving 9 bases between the germline ends. The CDR3 sequence is CASSPQAGEAFF. The CDR3 DNA reads TGTGCCAGCTCACCGCAGGCGGGTGAAGCTTTCTTT.

The CDR3 sequence: CASSLGFGRSSYEQYF. CDR3 sequence (DNA): TGTGCCAGCAGCTTAGGGTTCGGCCGAAGCTCCTACGAGCAGTACTTC. The chain employs TRBV7-8 and TRBJ2-5; D not resolved. The J call could be wrong; TRBJ2-7 is a better fit for the DNA end. Germline CDR1 reads SGHVS; CDR2 reads FQNEAQ. The CDR3 has 16 amino acids.

J is TRBJ2-2 and V is TRBV19, with 8 bases lining up with TRBD1. CDR1 is LNHDA and CDR2 is SQIVND in the germline V gene (reference sequence). The CDR3 has 15 residues. The V gene end was trimmed by 6 bases and the J gene end by 0 bases; junction bases not matched to a gene: 3. The CDR3 DNA sequence: TGTGCCAGTAGCAGGGGGCGGCCGAACACCGGGGAGCTGTTTTTT. Its translation: CASSRGRPNTGELFF.

The table lists this clone with a few counts. The chain couples TRBV7-9 to TRBJ1-6; 9 bases are a match to TRBD1. The CDR3 consists of 14 residues. V lost 5 bases and J lost 11; bases outside the gene matches: 7. Germline CDR1 and CDR2: SEHNR and FQNEAQ (reference sequence). Here the CDR3 reads CASSPRTGDPPLHF. CDR3 bases: TGTGCCAGCAGCCCTAGGACAGGGGATCCACCCCTCCACTTT.

This clone has more than one count but fewer than ten. This sequence joins TRBV7-9 and TRBJ2-1, with D unclear. The V gene's germline CDR1 is SEHNR and CDR2 FQNEAQ (reference sequence). Trimming took 1 base from V and 4 from J, leaving 5 bases between them. CDR3 length: 13 amino acids. This chain's CDR3 is CASSLGSYNEQFF. CDR3 DNA: TGTGCCAGCAGCTTAGGATCTTACAATGAGCAGTTCTTC.